A selection of T cell receptor beta chains follows, all from one sample in a study of response to subunit inactivated influenza vaccine. One entry per CDR3 protein, called by TCRdb with MiXCR from the RT-PCR reads. The sample includes hundreds of thousands of distinct CDR3 sequences, about 14% of them seen just once. The material was PBMCs from blood, obtained roughly 2 weeks before vaccination. These receptors all come from a man between 45 and 60 years old who received an inactivated influenza vaccine. CDR3s include the opening cysteine and the closing phenylalanine or tryptophan. A clone size is listed for some rows: how often the clone was seen (once, few, many), or a class if it is expanded.

CDR3,V,size
CASSLRGHVQETQYF,TRBV7-2,few
CASSEWASIETQYF,TRBV6-1,-
CASTLLGGDGYTF,TRBV7-9,-
CASSQSRDQPQHF,TRBV4-3,many
CASSSGTASDTQYF,TRBV5-1,-
CASSSSPRGATYEQYF,TRBV27,few
CASSPSPKDGYTF,TRBV12-3/TRBV12-4,-
CAISVKTVNTQYF,TRBV10-3,few
CSARDGYTGELFF,TRBV20-1,few
CASSLMNTGELFF,TRBV5-6,many
CASSVASGGANEQFF,TRBV9,-
CASIKGYLNEQFF,TRBV21-1,-
CASSGFETGELFF,TRBV7-8,-
CASTLDGAMNTEAFF,TRBV12-3/TRBV12-4,few
CAGRHEQYF,TRBV12-3/TRBV12-4,few
CASSFAGADTEAFF,TRBV5-1,few
CASSTEPKRHEQFF,TRBV5-5,-